These 23 T cell receptor beta chains came from one sample sequenced in a study of shared T cell receptors in the human thymus (dated by TCRdb to 2020 to 2022). The library was generated by the immunoSEQ multiplex PCR assay. TCRdb stores this immuneACCESS table with in-frame sequences only. Part of the clones is absent; in the studies checked, under half of the shortfall reflects unresolved V genes, and no reason is known for the rest. In all, the sample holds 700,000 or so clones, and 70% to 90% of those were seen once. The ten top clones hold 0.008% to 0.011% of the sample. This sample was shared with a second study, whose subject was human thymus T cells.

Sequencing was carried out using thymocytes. These TCRs come from a girl under three years old with a congenital heart defect. Donor details come from another sample of the same person, matched by shared clones.

The chain joins TRBV19 to TRBJ2-1, with a possible D match to TRBD1 (5 bases). V shed 0 bases and J shed 1 base, with 19 bases lying between them. The CDR3 covers 19 residues. Germline loops: CDR1 LNHDA, CDR2 SQIVND (reference sequence). The CDR3 reads CASSIDHSRRAGSYNEQFF. The DNA for the CDR3 is TGTGCCAGTAGTATAGATCATAGTCGTAGGGCAGGGTCCTACAATGAGCAGTTCTTC.

This clone was counted between two and nine times. The chain has TRBV28 and TRBJ1-2; D is possibly TRBD1 (6 bases). This CDR3 spans 15 amino acids. The V and J ends lost 3 bases and 2 bases respectively, with 13 bases between them. Germline values: CDR1 MDHEN, CDR2 SYDVKM. In nucleotides, the CDR3 is TGTGCCAGCAGTTTCCAGGGGAAAATAAACTATGGCTACACCTTC. Its protein product is CASSFQGKINYGYTF.

This chain connects TRBV20-1 to TRBJ2-7; maybe TRBD1 (6 bases). Germline assignment: CDR1 DFQATT and CDR2 SNEGSKA (reference sequence). CDR3 length: 11 residues. Trimming stripped 6 bases from V and 9 bases from J, with 15 bases between. The CDR3 here is CSAPGHGSQYF. CDR3 DNA: TGCAGTGCCCCGGGACACGGATCGCAGTACTTC.

J is TRBJ2-7 and V is TRBV4-1; TRBD1 is a possible D gene (6 bases). The V end lost 1 base, the J end lost 6 bases, and 13 bases lay between the germline ends. CDR3 size: 14 residues. Germline V CDR1 and CDR2: MGHRA, YSYEKL. For the CDR3, the DNA is TGCGCCAGCAGCCAAGCAGGGGACGACGGCGAGCAGTACTTC. Its protein is CASSQAGDDGEQYF.

In the case of this clone: The sample carries other DNA sequences with the same CDR3. V usage is TRBV5-1 and J usage is TRBJ1-5, with D maybe TRBD1 (6 bases). This CDR3 is 13 amino acids long. V shed 0 bases and J shed 6 bases, with 7 bases lying between them. Germline CDR1 SGHRS, CDR2 YFSETQ. The CDR3 DNA is TGCGCCAGCAGCTTGGAGGGGGTTCAGCCCCAGCATTTT. This gives the protein CASSLEGVQPQHF.

V usage is TRBV18 and J usage is TRBJ2-2; tentatively, D is TRBD1 (7 bases). Germline CDR1 KGHSH, CDR2 LQKENI. The V end was cut by 5 bases, the J end by 1 base, with 11 bases between. The length of the CDR3 is 15 residues. This CDR3 is CASSGGTVNTGELFF. Here the CDR3 DNA reads TGTGCCAGCTCAGGAGGGACAGTGAACACCGGGGAGCTGTTTTTT.

V is TRBV19 and J is TRBJ1-1; 8 positions agree with TRBD1. Per the germline V gene, CDR1 is LNHDA and CDR2 is SQIVND (reference sequence). The ends lost 4 bases at V and 4 bases at J; junction bases unmatched: 8. The CDR3 has 15 amino acids. The CDR3 is CASSTWTGRGTEAFF. DNA of the CDR3: TGTGCCAGTAGTACCTGGACAGGGAGGGGCACTGAAGCTTTCTTT.

V and J are TRBV4-1 and TRBJ1-3; D perhaps matches TRBD1 (6 bases). CDR1 MGHRA and CDR2 YSYEKL come from the germline V gene. Trimming took 0 bases from V and 1 from J, leaving 22 bases between them. CDR3 length: 20 amino acids. The CDR3 bases are TGCGCCAGCAGCCAAGATTCAGGGCAGGGGAGCTCTTCTTCTGGAAACACCATATATTTT. Residues: CASSQDSGQGSSSSGNTIYF.

The chain joins TRBV4-1 to TRBJ1-2, with 7 bases matching TRBD1. V dropped 4 bases and J dropped 6; count of bases not matched to a gene: 11. The CDR3 runs to 15 residues. CDR1 and CDR2 from the germline V gene are MGHRA and YSYEKL. CDR3 sequence: CASSPEGAWGDGYTF. DNA for the CDR3: TGCGCCAGCAGCCCCGAGGGGGCGTGGGGAGATGGCTACACCTTC.

This CDR3 is CASSPWTGAGNTEAFF. CDR3 bases: TGTGCCAGCAGCCCCTGGACAGGGGCTGGGAACACTGAAGCTTTCTTT. The chain is built from TRBV27 and TRBJ1-1; the match to TRBD1 covers 9 bases. CDR3 length equals 16 residues. Germline V lookup: CDR1 MNHEY, CDR2 SMNVEV (reference sequence). The ends lost 6 bases at V and 1 base at J; junction bases unmatched: 9.

The chain is built from TRBV2 and TRBJ1-5; D gene ambiguous. Germline-derived CDR1 and CDR2 are SNHLY and FYNNEI. Trimming took off 4 bases at V and 9 bases at J, with 16 bases between the two ends. CDR3 size: 14 residues. CDR3 in amino acids: CASSAGLLSRPQHF. CDR3 in DNA: TGTGCCAGCAGTGCAGGACTTCTCAGCCGGCCCCAGCATTTT.

V and J are TRBV11-2 and TRBJ1-1, with TRBD1 matching over 7 bases. With 1 base clipped from V and 5 bases from J, the junction kept 7 bases outside the gene matches. CDR1 is SGHAT and CDR2 is FQNNGV in the germline V gene. The CDR3 runs 15 residues. The CDR3 nucleotides read TGTGCCAGCAGCTTAGCGGACAGGAGGGGGACTGAAGCTTTCTTT. Protein product: CASSLADRRGTEAFF. The variable domain in full, with the rest retrieved from reference TRBV11-2 and TRBJ1-1, is EAGVAQSPRYKIIEKRQSVAFWCNPISGHATLYWYQQILGQGPKLLIQFQNNGVVDDSQLPKDRFSAERLKGVDSTLKIQPAKLEDSAVYLCASSLADRRGTEAFFGQGTRLTVV.

The gene calls are TRBV19 and TRBJ1-5, with TRBD1 as a possible D gene (5 bases). This CDR3 is built from 13 residues. Per the germline V gene, CDR1 is LNHDA and CDR2 is SQIVND (reference sequence). Trimming stripped 4 bases from V and 7 bases from J, with 11 bases between. This CDR3 reads CASSTGGRQPQHF. In DNA form, the CDR3 reads TGTGCCAGTAGTACCGGGGGTCGCCAGCCCCAGCATTTT. Based on the CDR3 plus reference TRBV19 and TRBJ1-5, the full variable domain is DGGITQSPKYLFRKEGQNVTLSCEQNLNHDAMYWYRQDPGQGLRLIYYSQIVNDFQKGDIAEGYSVSREKKESFPLTVTSAQKNPTAFYLCASSTGGRQPQHFGDGTRLSIL.

V is TRBV10-2 and J is TRBJ1-3; D possibly corresponds to TRBD1 (6 bases). The CDR3 consists of 12 residues. V lost 6 bases to trimming and J lost 8 bases, with 11 bases between them. The V gene's germline CDR1 is WSHSY and CDR2 SAAADI. CDR3 in DNA: TGCGCCAGCAGGGACAGCCGCCACACCATATATTTT. Translation gives CASRDSRHTIYF.

This clone has only one observation. The rearrangement uses TRBV28 and TRBJ1-1; D gene uncertain. Germline V gene data show CDR1 as MDHEN and CDR2 as SYDVKM. This CDR3 is built from 17 residues. V shed 3 bases and J shed 1 base, with 18 bases lying between them. The CDR3 protein is CASSLGGPSSQNTEAFF. The CDR3 DNA reads as TGTGCCAGCAGTTTGGGAGGGCCATCATCCCAGAACACTGAAGCTTTCTTT.

V gene TRBV9 combines with J gene TRBJ1-5; D gene unclear. The CDR3 contains 15 residues. CDR1 SGDLS and CDR2 YYNGEE come from the germline V gene. Trimming pared 3 bases from V and 0 bases from J, leaving 10 bases between. The CDR3: CASSATGNSNQPQHF. CDR3 DNA: TGTGCCAGCAGCGCGACGGGTAATAGCAATCAGCCCCAGCATTTT.

This clone was observed once. The rearrangement joins TRBV29-1 to TRBJ1-4, with TRBD1 matching over 9 bases. The CDR3 is 15 residues long. CDR1 is SQVTM and CDR2 is ANQGSEA in the germline V gene. Unmatched junction bases numbered 5, after V lost 6 bases and J lost 0 bases. CDR3: CSVGGQGATNEKLFF. CDR3 bases: TGCAGCGTCGGGGGACAGGGCGCAACTAATGAAAAACTGTTTTTT.

The V call is TRBV18, the J call TRBJ1-6, with D maybe TRBD1 (5 bases). V was pared by 0 bases and J by 3 bases, with 15 bases between. This CDR3 contains 18 residues. In germline, CDR1 is KGHSH, CDR2 LQKENI. For the CDR3, the DNA is TGTGCCAGCTCACCACCTCGGGCAGGGCCAAACTATAATTCACCCCTCCACTTT. Its protein product is CASSPPRAGPNYNSPLHF.

The chain is built from TRBV5-1 and TRBJ1-2, with 11 bases that match TRBD1. The CDR3 is 17 residues long. The germline V gene encodes CDR1 SGHRS and CDR2 YFSETQ. Trimming cost V 3 bases and J 5 bases; bases outside gene matches: 12. In DNA, the CDR3 is TGCGCCAGCAGCTCCTACCCCCGGGACAGGGGGATTTATGGCTACACCTTC. Its protein is CASSSYPRDRGIYGYTF.

The J gene is TRBJ1-1, the V gene TRBV7-8, with D unclear. V was pared by 4 bases and J by 5 bases, with 14 bases between. CDR1 is SGHVS, CDR2 FQNEAQ, per germline. This CDR3 has 14 residues. The chain's CDR3 is CASSSGRDRTEAFF. CDR3 coding DNA: TGTGCCAGCAGCTCGGGGAGGGATAGGACTGAAGCTTTCTTT.

This chain uses TRBV5-1 with TRBJ1-1; D is undetermined. In germline, CDR1 is SGHRS, CDR2 YFSETQ. The CDR3 has 15 amino acids. The V end lost 0 bases, the J end lost 0 bases, and 9 bases lay between the germline ends. DNA of the CDR3: TGCGCCAGCAGCTTGGCCCGGGGAATGAACACTGAAGCTTTCTTT. Its translation: CASSLARGMNTEAFF.

The CDR3, as DNA: TGTGCCAGCAGTGAAACGGGGGAGGGTGGCTACACCTTC. Its protein is CASSETGEGGYTF. J is TRBJ1-2 and V is TRBV6-1; tentative D call: TRBD1 (5 bases). CDR3 size: 13 residues. Trimming shortened V by 2 bases and J by 7 bases, and 11 bases separated the two germline ends. Looked up from germline, CDR1 is MNHNS and CDR2 is SASEGT.

In its sample, this clone was seen a few times. The gene calls are TRBV14 and TRBJ1-2, with 8 bases lining up with TRBD1. The CDR3 is 15 residues long. Germline CDR1 is SGHDN and CDR2 is FVKESK. V dropped 0 bases and J dropped 9; count of bases not matched to a gene: 9. The CDR3 sequence: CASSQDRKTGDSYTF. CDR3 sequence (DNA): TGTGCCAGCAGCCAAGATAGGAAGACAGGGGATAGCTACACCTTC.